This section outlines one TCR beta chain sequence together with its context. This clone occurred once. This receptor's antigen is unknown. It has no much larger one-base neighbor in the sample; base qualities were not kept. The immunoSEQ Assay, a bias-controlled multiplex PCR, was used to amplify TCRbeta CDR3 regions from genomic DNA. Processing in the source paper ran as follows. Within the assay, amplification of reference gene primers was used to estimate how many nucleated cells each sample contained. To quantify the absolute abundance of each unique TCRbeta CDR3 rearrangement, sequence reads were collapsed and filtered. For each sample, productive Simpson clonality was calculated as the square root of Simpson's diversity index across productive rearrangements. TCRdb's version of the immuneACCESS table is confined to in-frame rearrangements and falls short of the full clone set. An unresolved V gene accounts for under half of the shortfall where checked; the remainder is of unknown origin. D and trimming come from the DNA, and the V and J calls and clone size come from that table. The sample table records around 190,000 clones; about four fifths of these occur just once. Under 4% of the sample is held by the ten biggest clonotypes.

Participants in the prospective study were aged roughly 18 to 100 years, lived in about two dozen United States geographic areas, and enrolled through a virtual design. To assign participants to cohorts, the prospective study relied on clinical history that participants themselves reported in a screening survey and a study questionnaire. Exposed participants had been in contact with someone with a PCR-confirmed or clinician-diagnosed COVID-19 case within 2 weeks of study entry. Mobile phlebotomists in the prospective study collected whole blood, serum and a nasopharyngeal or oropharyngeal swab from every participant. Prospective study participants could optionally give additional blood draws and questionnaires over a roughly two-month period. Before DNA extraction, blood samples from the prospective study were shipped at room temperature or frozen. The sample is drawn from a study of blood T cell repertoires in COVID-19 (dated by TCRdb to 2020 to 2021). Regarding the complete study: Samples from collaborators originated in the United States, Italy and Spain and spanned both the acute and convalescent phases of COVID-19. Where HLA class I and class II types were available, the types were taken from metadata supplied by the sample provider, not from assay-based typing. Samples were obtained from the ongoing ImmuneRACE study (first 160 participants) and from about 1,300 subjects provided by 6 global collaborators. Sample metadata almost always included a de-identified subject ID, COVID-19 status, age in years and sex. The repertoires were made available in a free public database intended to serve as a resource for research on the immune response to SARS-CoV-2. Subjects who had been exposed to COVID-19, were actively infected with it, or had recovered from it provided the deeply sampled blood TCRbeta repertoires that made up the dataset. The material from the prospective study consisted of cDNA or gDNA derived from T cells, B-cell-depleted T cells, or PBMCs. Study-wide conclusions, independent of this receptor: The amount of clinical and demographic metadata varied by source and participant and was provided uncurated.

The CDR3 measures 13 amino acids from cysteine to phenylalanine. Kept here is only the CDR3 DNA, which spans 39 bases and is read in frame from base 1. Between the V and J ends, shortened by 0 bases and 4 bases respectively, the junction contains 5 bases. The CDR1 and CDR2 encoded by the germline V gene are SGHRS and YFSETQ. Recombination linked TRBV5-1 to TRBJ1-5, with the D gene uncertain. The sequencing input was PBMCs or T cells enriched from blood (not recorded which). The sequence was collected from a woman in her thirties who had been exposed to COVID-19. The DNA is TGCGCCAGCAGCTTGGCCCCTAATCAGCCCCAGCATTTT. Its translation reads: CASSLAPNQPQHF.